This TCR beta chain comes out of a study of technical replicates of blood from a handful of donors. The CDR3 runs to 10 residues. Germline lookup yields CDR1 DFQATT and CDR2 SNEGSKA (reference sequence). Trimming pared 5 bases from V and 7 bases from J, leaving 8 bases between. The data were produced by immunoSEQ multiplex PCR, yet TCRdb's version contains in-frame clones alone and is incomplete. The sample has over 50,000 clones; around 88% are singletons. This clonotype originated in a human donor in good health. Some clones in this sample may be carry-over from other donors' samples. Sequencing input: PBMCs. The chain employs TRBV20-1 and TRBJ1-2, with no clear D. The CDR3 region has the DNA TGCAGTGCTTATGGCGGTGGCTACACCTTC. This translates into CSAYGGGYTF.